This TCR beta chain was documented in a study of blood T cell repertoires in COVID-19 (dated by TCRdb to between 2020 and 2021). In the study overall: Collaborator samples came from the United States, Italy and Spain and covered acute and convalescent phases of COVID-19. The material from the prospective study consisted of cDNA or gDNA derived from T cells, B-cell-depleted T cells, or PBMCs. Deeply sampled blood TCRbeta repertoires from subjects exposed to, actively infected with, or recovered from COVID-19 were included in the dataset. The repertoires were released in a freely available public database meant as a resource for research on the immune response to SARS-CoV-2. The samples were drawn from two sources: the first 160 participants of the ongoing ImmuneRACE study, and fewer than 1,500 subjects contributed by 6 global collaborators. The sample metadata nearly always contained a de-identified subject ID, COVID-19 status, age in years and sex. Where available, HLA class I and class II types were obtained from metadata supplied by the sample provider rather than from assay-based typing.

Comment on this clone: Its antigen is unknown. Per-base quality was not reported, and no clone a single base away is much larger than it.

The collaborating institutions used their own protocols to collect whole blood in K2EDTA tubes. For TCRbeta analysis, collaborators shipped samples in one of three forms: frozen whole blood, isolated PBMCs, or DNA extracted from either of those sample types. TCRbeta CDR3 regions were amplified from genomic DNA by means of the immunoSEQ Assay, a bias-controlled multiplex PCR. For the original study's pipeline: The number of nucleated cells in each sample was estimated by amplification of reference gene primers within the assay. To quantify the absolute abundance of each unique TCRbeta CDR3 rearrangement, sequence reads were collapsed and filtered. For each sample, productive Simpson clonality was calculated by taking the square root of Simpson's diversity index across productive rearrangements. TCRdb's version of the immuneACCESS table is confined to in-frame rearrangements and falls short of the full clone set. An unresolved V gene accounts for under half of the shortfall where checked; the remainder is of unknown origin. V, J and clone size were drawn from that table, and D and trimming were deduced from the DNA. In this sample the table shows 200,000 to 300,000 clones, roughly 83% of which occur a single time. The ten biggest clones cover 7.5% to 10% of the sample.

The CDR3 covers 12 residues, taking in both the cysteine and the phenylalanine. CDR3 DNA is the only sequence kept; it has 36 bases, read in frame from the first base. Trimming takes 2 bases from V and 15 bases from J, and the germline ends sit 11 bases apart. Looking up the germline V gene yields CDR1 SNHLY and CDR2 FYNNEI. General findings and caveats noted by the study authors: The quantity of clinical and demographic metadata differed by source and by participant and was supplied without curation.

Sequenced input: peripheral blood. The rearranged segments are TRBV2 and TRBJ1-6, and the D gene may be TRBD1, 5 bases matching. The source is an older man with acute or convalescent COVID-19. The sequenced DNA: TGTGCCAGCAGTGAACGGGGGGGTATCCTCCACTTT. The translation is CASSERGGILHF.